Listed below are T cell receptor beta chains from one sample, sequenced in a study of T cell changes during pregnancy in multiple sclerosis. TCRdb's table, derived via immunoSEQ multiplex PCR, lists solely in-frame clones and lacks some. The data show 50,000 to 65,000 clones, with over 75% seen just once and around 2.1% held by the top ten. Sample: peripheral blood, taken in the first trimester of pregnancy. All receptors come from a female donor in good health, enrolled as a control in a pregnancy study. CDR3s leave out the opening cysteine and the closing phenylalanine or tryptophan. Some rows mark clone size as missing; the rest say once, few, many or name a class of expanded clone.

V gene: TRBV4-1
clone size: .
CDR3 protein: ASSQENLAVYNEQF

V gene: TRBV7-9
clone size: .
CDR3 protein: ASSLGTGRIDQPQH

V gene: TRBV12-5
clone size: .
CDR3 protein: ASGSLAGQETQY

V gene: TRBV19
clone size: .
CDR3 protein: ASSTDRGNYGYT

V gene: TRBV6-1
clone size: .
CDR3 protein: ASSVLETQY

V gene: TRBV5-1
clone size: .
CDR3 protein: ASSLSRRNTGELF

V gene: TRBV5-1
clone size: .
CDR3 protein: ASSLGAGGPDTDTQY

V gene: TRBV5-1
clone size: once
CDR3 protein: ASSLGLAGGRYNEQF

V gene: TRBV18
clone size: .
CDR3 protein: ASSLGTGGRSEAF

V gene: TRBV25-1
clone size: .
CDR3 protein: ASRTGYGYT

V gene: TRBV25-1
clone size: .
CDR3 protein: ASRPAKGDLAEAF

V gene: TRBV7-9
clone size: .
CDR3 protein: ASSSPGGGNEQF

V gene: TRBV5-1
clone size: once
CDR3 protein: ASSFGDHNSPLH

V gene: TRBV10-3
clone size: .
CDR3 protein: AINSGGTDTQY

V gene: TRBV30
clone size: .
CDR3 protein: AWSAQREQY

V gene: TRBV7-9
clone size: .
CDR3 protein: ASSDQGIIMNTEAF

V gene: TRBV5-5
clone size: .
CDR3 protein: ASSPRLAGGRGTDTQY

V gene: TRBV7-6
clone size: few
CDR3 protein: ASSLTGAITEAF

V gene: TRBV6-5
clone size: .
CDR3 protein: ASSYQPGSGELF

V gene: TRBV19
clone size: .
CDR3 protein: ASSQQPNSPLH

V gene: TRBV6-5
clone size: .
CDR3 protein: ASSYEAVPYEQY

V gene: TRBV28
clone size: .
CDR3 protein: ASSKSGGGTEAF

V gene: TRBV7-9
clone size: .
CDR3 protein: ASGFQDRTYEQY

V gene: TRBV6-6
clone size: .
CDR3 protein: ASSTTGANVLT

V gene: TRBV6-5
clone size: .
CDR3 protein: ASSYSGIREQY

V gene: TRBV2
clone size: .
CDR3 protein: ASLNQGARGYT

V gene: TRBV10-3
clone size: .
CDR3 protein: AISGALGTSGDAISYEQY

V gene: TRBV7-9
clone size: .
CDR3 protein: ASSSGTSGRIRTDTQY

V gene: TRBV10-1
clone size: .
CDR3 protein: ASRGEGETQY

V gene: TRBV28
clone size: many
CDR3 protein: ASSYTDRANQPQH

V gene: TRBV12-5
clone size: .
CDR3 protein: ASGLSQNTEAF

V gene: TRBV29-1
clone size: once
CDR3 protein: SVGTSGLAKNIQY

V gene: TRBV4-1
clone size: .
CDR3 protein: ASSQSSGSSSYNEQF

V gene: TRBV10-3
clone size: .
CDR3 protein: ASTDLSGNTIY

V gene: TRBV20-1
clone size: .
CDR3 protein: SAGTDTQY

V gene: TRBV9
clone size: .
CDR3 protein: ASSGEGDGSSYNSPLH

V gene: TRBV4-1
clone size: .
CDR3 protein: ASSGDRGGGLYEQY

V gene: TRBV2
clone size: once
CDR3 protein: ASRPPVANEQF

V gene: TRBV15
clone size: .
CDR3 protein: ATSSGTGDWETQY

V gene: TRBV7-2
clone size: .
CDR3 protein: ASVRGAGGTDTQY

V gene: TRBV7-9
clone size: few
CDR3 protein: ASSFSTGNGYT

V gene: TRBV5-1
clone size: .
CDR3 protein: ASSSGTENTEAF

V gene: TRBV5-4
clone size: .
CDR3 protein: ASTGQDNEQF

V gene: TRBV5-1
clone size: .
CDR3 protein: ASSFGTANEKLF

V gene: TRBV7-3
clone size: .
CDR3 protein: ASSLSNSYGYT

V gene: TRBV2
clone size: .
CDR3 protein: ASNHGGVNQETQY

V gene: TRBV2
clone size: .
CDR3 protein: ASTWGDSGPTEAF

V gene: TRBV9
clone size: .
CDR3 protein: ASSVVGPGINTQY

V gene: TRBV7-6
clone size: .
CDR3 protein: ASSSQINRGHTEAF

V gene: TRBV5-1
clone size: .
CDR3 protein: ASSLGGGWNQPQH

V gene: TRBV7-8
clone size: .
CDR3 protein: ASSRGTGGYGYT

V gene: TRBV14
clone size: medium-sized
CDR3 protein: ASSQGRRTNEQF

V gene: TRBV6-5
clone size: .
CDR3 protein: ASSFGLNTEAF

V gene: TRBV6-4
clone size: .
CDR3 protein: ASSDGREGNEQF

V gene: TRBV7-3
clone size: .
CDR3 protein: ASSLFPGTGYEQY

V gene: TRBV2
clone size: .
CDR3 protein: ASSELGGALYNEQF

V gene: TRBV9
clone size: .
CDR3 protein: ASSVTTGVPGELF

V gene: TRBV11-2
clone size: .
CDR3 protein: ASRARQGPDEQY